This T cell receptor beta chain is from a study of OX40 agonist ivuxolimab in advanced cancers. The CDR3 spans 13 residues. V trimming: 5 bases; J trimming: 4 bases; junction bases outside the gene matches: 2. The germline V gene encodes CDR1 LGHNA and CDR2 YSLEER. Sequenced by immunoSEQ multiplex PCR; TCRdb stores in-frame clones only, minus some. This table holds 37,000 or so clones, about 88% found once. Exclusion of a patient followed from autoimmune disease history or systemic immunosuppression. V usage is TRBV4-3 and J usage is TRBJ1-1; 9 bases fit TRBD1. This specimen was CD4+ or CD8+ T cells sorted from blood, taken in a trial of the OX40 agonist ivuxolimab. This receptor was taken from an adult with an advanced solid tumor such as melanoma, head and neck, liver or kidney cancer. The CDR3: CASSRGQGTEAFF. The CDR3, as DNA: TGCGCCAGCAGCAGGGGACAGGGCACTGAAGCTTTCTTT.